This T cell receptor (beta chain) originates from a study of blood T cell repertoires in COVID-19. This CDR3 has 16 amino acids. J gave up 10 bases and V 5 bases, and 16 bases lay outside the gene matches. Germline V CDR1 and CDR2: SGHAT, FQNNGV. Sequenced by immunoSEQ multiplex PCR; TCRdb stores in-frame clones only, minus some. The sample includes 55,000 to 80,000 clones, around 85% of them seen just once. This clone was observed a single time. This TCR derives from a woman older than 75 with active or convalescent COVID-19. Specimen: peripheral blood. This chain connects TRBV11-2 to TRBJ1-4; 7 positions match TRBD1. As DNA, the CDR3 is TGTGCCAGCAGCATGAGACAGGGTGTCCCAGTCGGAAAACTGTTTTTT. It yields the protein CASSMRQGVPVGKLFF. Combining the CDR3 with reference TRBV11-2 and TRBJ1-4 gives the whole variable domain EAGVAQSPRYKIIEKRQSVAFWCNPISGHATLYWYQQILGQGPKLLIQFQNNGVVDDSQLPKDRFSAERLKGVDSTLKIQPAKLEDSAVYLCASSMRQGVPVGKLFFGSGTQLSVL.